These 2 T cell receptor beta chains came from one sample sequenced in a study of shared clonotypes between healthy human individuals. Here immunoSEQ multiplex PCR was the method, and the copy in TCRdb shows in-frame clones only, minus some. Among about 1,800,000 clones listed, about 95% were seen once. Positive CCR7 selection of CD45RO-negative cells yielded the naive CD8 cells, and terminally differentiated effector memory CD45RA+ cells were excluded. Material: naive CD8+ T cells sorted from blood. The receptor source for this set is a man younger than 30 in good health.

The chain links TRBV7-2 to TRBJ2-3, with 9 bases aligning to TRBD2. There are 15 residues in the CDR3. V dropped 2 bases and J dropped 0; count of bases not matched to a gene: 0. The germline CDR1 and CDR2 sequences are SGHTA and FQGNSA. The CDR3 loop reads CASSLLAGSTDTQYF. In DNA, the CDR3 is TGTGCCAGCAGCTTACTAGCGGGGAGCACAGATACGCAGTATTTT.

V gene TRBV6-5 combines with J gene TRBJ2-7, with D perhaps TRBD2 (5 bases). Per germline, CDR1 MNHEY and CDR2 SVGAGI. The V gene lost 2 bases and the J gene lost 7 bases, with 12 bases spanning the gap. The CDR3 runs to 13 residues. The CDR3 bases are TGTGCCAGCAGTTACGGCATCCGAGGGGAGCAGTACTTC. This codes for CASSYGIRGEQYF.